This is a list of T cell receptor beta chains from one sample in a study of blood T cell repertoires in COVID-19. Only in-frame clones appear in the TCRdb table, and some are missing; sequencing was by immunoSEQ multiplex PCR. The sample has 130,000 to 150,000 clones, roughly 80% seen once. The sample comprised peripheral blood. Receptors originate from a woman aged 80 or over in a cohort sampled during active or convalescent COVID-19. The CDR3 runs from the conserved cysteine through the conserved F or W. Fields, in order: J gene, clone size, V gene, D gene, CDR3 protein, CDR3 DNA. A D gene is named only where the DNA matches it firmly. Expanded clones get a size class; other rows say once, few or many, or leave the size out.

J: TRBJ2-7
size: -
V: TRBV5-1
D: -
CDR3: CASRPEGGVSYEQYF
DNA: TGCGCCAGCCGACCTGAGGGCGGGGTGTCCTACGAGCAGTACTTC

J: TRBJ1-5
size: -
V: TRBV12-3/TRBV12-4
D: -
CDR3: CASSLLRQPQHF
DNA: TGTGCCAGCAGTTTGTTGCGTCAGCCCCAGCATTTT

J: TRBJ1-1
size: -
V: TRBV6-5
D: -
CDR3: CASSYLGDTEAFF
DNA: TGTGCCAGCAGTTATCTAGGGGACACTGAAGCTTTCTTT

J: TRBJ2-3
size: -
V: TRBV28
D: TRBD2
CDR3: CASSLLSGGTTDTQYF
DNA: TGTGCCAGCAGTTTACTTAGCGGGGGGACGACAGATACGCAGTATTTT

J: TRBJ1-5
size: -
V: TRBV19
D: TRBD1
CDR3: CASTIPDRERQPQHF
DNA: TGTGCCAGTACCATACCCGACAGGGAACGTCAGCCCCAGCATTTT

J: TRBJ1-3
size: few
V: TRBV6-2/TRBV6-3
D: -
CDR3: CASSRGMVGGNTIYF
DNA: TGTGCCAGCAGCCGCGGGATGGTTGGTGGAAACACCATATATTTT

J: TRBJ2-7
size: -
V: TRBV6-2/TRBV6-3
D: TRBD2
CDR3: CASSKSGTSGEQYF
DNA: TGTGCCAGCAGTAAATCCGGGACTAGCGGCGAGCAGTACTTC

J: TRBJ1-5
size: -
V: TRBV6-6
D: TRBD1
CDR3: CASSYPGQNNQPQHF
DNA: TGTGCCAGCAGTTACCCGGGACAGAACAATCAGCCCCAGCATTTT

J: TRBJ1-1
size: few
V: TRBV5-1
D: TRBD1
CDR3: CASSWKTGENTEAFF
DNA: TGCGCCAGCAGCTGGAAGACAGGGGAGAACACTGAAGCTTTCTTT

J: TRBJ2-2
size: -
V: TRBV7-3
D: -
CDR3: CASSLRPSTGELFF
DNA: TGTGCCAGCAGCTTAAGGCCTAGTACCGGGGAGCTGTTTTTT

J: TRBJ2-7
size: -
V: TRBV7-2
D: -
CDR3: CASSLDPTSYEQYF
DNA: TGTGCCAGCAGCTTAGATCCAACTTCCTACGAGCAGTACTTC

J: TRBJ1-5
size: few
V: TRBV5-8
D: -
CDR3: CASSLGYTVDQPQHF
DNA: TGTGCCAGCAGCTTGGGGTATACGGTCGATCAGCCCCAGCATTTT

J: TRBJ1-5
size: -
V: TRBV2
D: -
CDR3: CASSETGNSRRGPQHF
DNA: TGTGCCAGCAGTGAAACGGGAAACTCACGAAGAGGGCCCCAGCATTTT

J: TRBJ1-5
size: few
V: TRBV7-9
D: TRBD1
CDR3: CASSLDRGTQHF
DNA: TGTGCCAGCAGCTTAGACAGGGGTACCCAGCATTTT

J: TRBJ1-1
size: few
V: TRBV7-2
D: -
CDR3: CASGTRVNTEAFF
DNA: TGTGCCAGCGGAACCAGGGTGAACACTGAAGCTTTCTTT

J: TRBJ2-7
size: -
V: TRBV6-5
D: -
CDR3: CASSRSAGPYEQYF
DNA: TGTGCCAGCAGCCGGAGTGCGGGGCCCTACGAGCAGTACTTC